The source of this TCR beta chain is a study of blood T cell repertoires in COVID-19 (TCRdb year 2020). Background on the whole study: The collaborator samples originated in the United States, Italy and Spain and spanned the acute and convalescent phases of COVID-19. HLA class I and class II types, where available, came from metadata supplied by the sample provider rather than from assay-based typing. A de-identified subject ID, COVID-19 status, age in years and sex were almost always included in the sample metadata. The repertoires were released in a freely available public database meant as a resource for research on the immune response to SARS-CoV-2. The material from the prospective study consisted of cDNA or gDNA derived from T cells, B-cell-depleted T cells, or PBMCs. The samples were drawn from the first 160 participants of the ongoing ImmuneRACE study and from about 1,200 subjects provided by 6 global collaborators. Subjects who had been exposed to COVID-19, were actively infected with it, or had recovered from it provided the deeply sampled blood TCRbeta repertoires that made up the dataset. What the work shows at the level of the full study, not this receptor alone: How much clinical and demographic metadata was included differed by source and by participant, and the metadata was provided uncurated.

Points on this clone: Its target antigen remains unknown. No base qualities exist here, and no much larger clone lies one base off it.

One collaborating source in Seattle enrolled patients during active infection and followed them longitudinally through the course of disease. Collaborating institutions collected whole blood in K2EDTA tubes following their own protocols. For TCRbeta analysis, collaborators shipped samples in one of three forms: frozen whole blood, isolated PBMCs, or DNA extracted from either of those sample types. The immunoSEQ Assay, a bias-controlled multiplex PCR, was used to amplify TCRbeta CDR3 regions from genomic DNA. Concerning the study's data processing: Within the assay, amplification of reference gene primers was used to estimate how many nucleated cells each sample contained. To quantify the absolute abundance of each unique TCRbeta CDR3 rearrangement, sequence reads were collapsed and filtered. For each sample, productive Simpson clonality was calculated as the square root of Simpson's diversity index across productive rearrangements. Sourced from immuneACCESS, this table was stored by TCRdb with only in-frame sequences that have V and J called. A share of the clones is absent; for the studies checked, an unresolved V gene accounts for under half, and the remainder has no known explanation. V and J calls and clone size are given by that table; D and trimming were obtained from the DNA. The sample contains some 180,000 clones, around 81% of them found a single time. The ten biggest clones cover around 12% of the sample.

The origin of this receptor is a woman over 75 with COVID-19, enrolled during active disease. The sequencing input was peripheral blood.

The nucleotide sequence reads TGCAGCGTAACCCCAGGGAACACTGAAGCTTTCTTT. Translated, it reads CSVTPGNTEAFF. Recombination connected TRBV29-1 to TRBJ1-1, with no D gene named confidently. According to the germline V gene, CDR1 reads SQVTM and CDR2 reads ANQGSEA. Trimming costs V 6 bases and J 1 base, and their ends lie 9 bases apart. Inclusive of the bounding cysteine and phenylalanine, the CDR3 is 12 residues long. Kept here is only the CDR3 DNA, which spans 36 bases and is read in frame from base 1. When the CDR3 is completed using the reference TRBV29-1 and TRBJ1-1 genes on either side, the full variable domain is SAVISQKPSRDICQRGTSLTIQCQVDSQVTMMFWYRQQPGQSLTLIATANQGSEATYESGFVIDKFPISRPNLTFSTLTVSNMSPEDSSIYLCSVTPGNTEAFFGQGTRLTVV.